This T cell receptor beta chain was found in a study of T cells in localized non-small cell lung cancer. TCRdb's copy holds only in-frame clones and misses some; the assay was immunoSEQ multiplex PCR. In the table there are roughly 36,000 clones, roughly nine tenths of which are singletons. This sample comprised PBMCs, obtained before any cancer treatment. This receptor was taken from a man aged 35 to 69 with stage II lung adenocarcinoma.

CDR3 DNA sequence: TGTGCCAGCAGCTTGGCCACAGGGGTCTCTGGAAACACCATATATTTT. This gives the protein CASSLATGVSGNTIYF. This chain joins TRBV5-6 and TRBJ1-3; TRBD1 aligns across 7 bases. The CDR3 spans 16 residues. The germline gives CDR1 SGHDT, CDR2 YYEEEE. J was trimmed by 0 bases and V by 0 bases; bases with no gene match: 3.